This is a list of T cell receptor beta chains from one sample in a study of early T cells in non-severe SARS-CoV-2 infection. TCRdb independently ran MiXCR on the 5' RACE reads; one entry per CDR3 protein. This table holds some 29,000 distinct CDR3 sequences, roughly 5% found once. The specimen was whole blood. These receptors all stem from an adult who was a healthcare worker with PCR-confirmed SARS-CoV-2 infection or an uninfected control (not recorded which). Each CDR3 is given with its conserved first and last residue. A D gene is named only where the DNA matches it firmly. Clone size is stated in some rows and not others, as once, few, many or a class when expanded.

>TRBJ2-1|many|TRBD1|TRBV24-1
CATSPWGQGGKGEQFF
TGTGCCACCAGTCCCTGGGGACAGGGAGGGAAGGGTGAGCAGTTCTTC
>TRBJ2-5|many|-|TRBV7-2
CASSLEAGLEETQYF
TGTGCCAGCAGCTTAGAGGCGGGTCTTGAAGAGACCCAGTACTTC
>TRBJ2-3|few|-|TRBV29-1
CSFMGGTSTTDTQYF
TGCAGCTTCATGGGGGGAACCTCGACCACAGATACGCAGTATTTT
>TRBJ2-7|-|TRBD1|TRBV20-1
CSARGTGAGLHLTYEQYF
TGCAGTGCTAGAGGGACAGGCGCGGGCCTACACTTGACCTACGAGCAGTACTTC
>TRBJ2-5|many|-|TRBV29-1
CSLGWGVGQETQYF
TGCAGCTTGGGCTGGGGGGTAGGACAAGAGACCCAGTACTTC
>TRBJ2-6|few|-|TRBV5-1
CASSFGTSFSGANVLTF
TGCGCCAGCAGCTTCGGGACATCCTTCTCTGGGGCCAACGTCCTGACTTTC
>TRBJ2-1|many|TRBD2|TRBV20-1
CSASSLAGFSSNEQFF
TGCAGTGCTAGTTCCCTAGCGGGATTTTCCTCCAATGAGCAGTTCTTC
>TRBJ1-5|medium-sized|-|TRBV6-6
CASRSNQPQHF
TGTGCCAGTAGGAGCAATCAGCCCCAGCATTTT
>TRBJ1-1|many|TRBD1|TRBV7-2
CASSPGQGSNTEAFF
TGTGCCAGCAGCCCAGGACAGGGGTCGAACACTGAAGCTTTCTTT
>TRBJ2-5|-|-|TRBV29-1
CSVGEFQETQYF
TGCAGCGTTGGAGAGTTCCAAGAGACCCAGTACTTC
>TRBJ1-1|-|-|TRBV29-1
CSVDGGLQNTEAFF
TGCAGCGTTGACGGGGGTCTACAGAACACTGAAGCTTTCTTT
>TRBJ2-7|many|TRBD2|TRBV20-1
CSARDPPGLASYEQYF
TGCAGTGCTAGAGATCCGCCGGGACTAGCCTCCTACGAGCAGTACTTC
>TRBJ2-1|many|-|TRBV5-1
CASSAPRISYNEQFF
TGCGCCAGCAGCGCCCCTCGAATTTCCTACAATGAGCAGTTCTTC
>TRBJ1-2|many|-|TRBV20-1
CSARDPKNYGYTF
TGCAGTGCTAGAGATCCCAAGAACTATGGCTACACCTTC
>TRBJ1-5|many|-|TRBV6-1
CASSEGRGINQPQHF
TGTGCCAGCAGTGAGGGACGGGGAATTAATCAGCCCCAGCATTTT
>TRBJ1-1|many|-|TRBV18
CASSPPTQTEAFF
TGTGCCAGCTCACCACCGACGCAGACTGAAGCTTTCTTT
>TRBJ1-1|many|-|TRBV20-1
CSANTDTEAFF
TGCAGTGCTAACACGGACACTGAAGCTTTCTTT
>TRBJ2-1|many|-|TRBV28
CASSFGILEQFF
TGTGCCAGCAGTTTTGGGATTCTTGAGCAGTTCTTC
>TRBJ2-3|many|TRBD2|TRBV2
CASSGSGRITDTQYF
TGTGCCAGCAGCGGCAGCGGGAGAATCACAGATACGCAGTATTTT
>TRBJ2-1|many|TRBD1|TRBV2
CASSGGTAPTNEQFF
TGTGCCAGCAGTGGGGGGACAGCTCCAACCAATGAGCAGTTCTTC
>TRBJ2-3|many|-|TRBV12-5
CASGLTGSGTDTQYF
TGTGCTAGTGGTTTGACCGGGAGTGGCACAGATACGCAGTATTTT
>TRBJ1-5|many|-|TRBV29-1
CSVAAGYSNQPQHF
TGCAGCGTTGCGGCGGGATATAGCAATCAGCCCCAGCATTTT
>TRBJ1-5|many|TRBD1|TRBV7-2
CASSLQGQGANQPQHF
TGTGCCAGCAGCCTACAAGGACAGGGAGCCAATCAGCCCCAGCATTTT
>TRBJ2-3|many|-|TRBV11-2
CGSSLDRGGNTDTQYF
TGTGGCAGCAGCTTAGATCGCGGCGGGAACACAGATACGCAGTATTTT
>TRBJ2-2|-|-|TRBV10-2
CASSGTGRTDGELFF
TGCGCCAGCAGTGGCACAGGGAGAACAGACGGGGAGCTGTTTTTT
>TRBJ2-2|many|-|TRBV15
CATSRVAGVLSGELFF
TGTGCCACCAGCAGAGTGGCAGGGGTCCTCTCCGGGGAGCTGTTTTTT
>TRBJ1-3|many|-|TRBV6-1
CASSEHGVGNTIYF
TGTGCCAGCAGTGAACACGGAGTTGGAAACACCATATATTTT
>TRBJ2-7|-|-|TRBV25-1
CASSGGDVRVLSYEQYF
TGTGCCAGCAGTGGGGGGGATGTGCGGGTATTGTCCTACGAGCAGTACTTC
>TRBJ1-3|many|TRBD1|TRBV28
CASSLRTGLSGNTIYF
TGTGCCAGCAGTTTACGGACAGGCCTCTCTGGAAACACCATATATTTT
>TRBJ1-2|many|-|TRBV19
CASRNTGGRSGNGYTF
TGTGCCAGTAGAAACACAGGAGGGCGTTCTGGAAATGGCTACACCTTC
>TRBJ1-1|many|-|TRBV6-4
CASSDIDGLNTEAFF
TGTGCCAGCAGTGACATAGACGGGTTGAACACTGAAGCTTTCTTT
>TRBJ2-2|many|-|TRBV24-1
CATSDWDTLGVNTGELFF
TGTGCCACCAGTGACTGGGACACCCTGGGGGTAAACACCGGGGAGCTGTTTTTT
>TRBJ2-7|many|TRBD2|TRBV10-3
CAISESGGMGYEQYF
TGTGCCATCAGTGAGTCGGGGGGGATGGGCTACGAGCAGTACTTC
>TRBJ2-3|many|-|TRBV15
CATSREEDTQYF
TGTGCCACCAGCAGAGAGGAGGATACGCAGTATTTT
>TRBJ2-7|few|-|TRBV11-1
CASSLAGTTVSYEQYF
TGTGCCAGCAGCTTAGCCGGGACAACCGTTTCCTACGAGCAGTACTTC
>TRBJ1-2|many|TRBD1|TRBV7-9
CASSLGDRAYNYGYTF
TGTGCCAGCAGCTTAGGCGACAGGGCCTACAACTATGGCTACACCTTC
>TRBJ2-3|many|-|TRBV12-3/TRBV12-4
CASSLIWSSNTDTQYF
TGTGCCAGCAGTTTAATTTGGAGCAGCAACACAGATACGCAGTATTTT
>TRBJ1-2|many|-|TRBV6-2/TRBV6-3
CASSYGGLTYGYTF
TGTGCCAGCAGTTACGGCGGCCTAACCTATGGCTACACCTTC